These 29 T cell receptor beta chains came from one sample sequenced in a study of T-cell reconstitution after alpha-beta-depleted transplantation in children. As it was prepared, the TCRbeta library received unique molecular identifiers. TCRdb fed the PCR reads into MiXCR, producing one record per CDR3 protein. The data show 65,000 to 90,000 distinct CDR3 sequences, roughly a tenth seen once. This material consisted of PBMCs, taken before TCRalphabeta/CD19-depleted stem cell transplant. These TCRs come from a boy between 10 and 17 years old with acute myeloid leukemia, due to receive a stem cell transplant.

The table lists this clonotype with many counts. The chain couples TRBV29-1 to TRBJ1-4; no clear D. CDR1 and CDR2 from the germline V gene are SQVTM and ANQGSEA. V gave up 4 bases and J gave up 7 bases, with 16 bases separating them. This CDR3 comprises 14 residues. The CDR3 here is CSVAPGLGGEKLFF. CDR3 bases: TGCAGCGTTGCGCCGGGTCTTGGAGGTGAAAAACTGTTTTTT.

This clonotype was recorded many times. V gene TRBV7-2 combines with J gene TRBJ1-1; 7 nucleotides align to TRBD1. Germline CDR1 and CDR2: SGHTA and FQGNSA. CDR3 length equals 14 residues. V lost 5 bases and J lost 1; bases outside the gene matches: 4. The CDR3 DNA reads TGTGCCAGCAGCAGGGGGCCCGAGAACACTGAAGCTTTCTTT. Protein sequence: CASSRGPENTEAFF.

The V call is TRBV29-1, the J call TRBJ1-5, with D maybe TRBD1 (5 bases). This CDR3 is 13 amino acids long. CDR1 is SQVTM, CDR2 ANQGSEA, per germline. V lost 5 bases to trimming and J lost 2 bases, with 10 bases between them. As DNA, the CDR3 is TGCAGCGTTTGGGGCGGTGGCAATCAGCCCCAGCATTTT. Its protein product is CSVWGGGNQPQHF.

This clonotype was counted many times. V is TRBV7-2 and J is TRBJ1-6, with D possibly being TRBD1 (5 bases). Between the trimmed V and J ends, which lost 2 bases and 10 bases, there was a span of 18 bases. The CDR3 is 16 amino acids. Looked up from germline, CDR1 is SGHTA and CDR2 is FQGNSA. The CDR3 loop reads CASSLFQGGGGSPLHF. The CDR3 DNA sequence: TGTGCCAGCAGCTTATTCCAGGGTGGGGGGGGATCACCCCTCCACTTT.

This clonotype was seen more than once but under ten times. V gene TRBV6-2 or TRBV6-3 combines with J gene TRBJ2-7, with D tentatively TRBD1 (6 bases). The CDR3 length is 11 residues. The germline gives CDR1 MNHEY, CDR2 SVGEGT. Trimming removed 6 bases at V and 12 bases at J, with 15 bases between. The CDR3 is CASSIRQEVYF. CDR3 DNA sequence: TGTGCCAGCAGCATTCGACAGGAAGTGTACTTC.

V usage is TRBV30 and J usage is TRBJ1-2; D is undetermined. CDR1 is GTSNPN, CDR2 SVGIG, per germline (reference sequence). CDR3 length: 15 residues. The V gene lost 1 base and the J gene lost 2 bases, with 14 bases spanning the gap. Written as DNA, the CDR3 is TGTGCCTGGAGTGGAGAGCCAGCCTTAAACTATGGCTACACCTTC. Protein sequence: CAWSGEPALNYGYTF. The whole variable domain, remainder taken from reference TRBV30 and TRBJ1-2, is SQTIHQWPATLVQPVGSPLSLECTVEGTSNPNLYWYRQAAGRGLQLLFYSVGIGQISSEVPQNLSASRPQDRQFILSSKKLLLSDSGFYLCAWSGEPALNYGYTFGSGTRLTVV.

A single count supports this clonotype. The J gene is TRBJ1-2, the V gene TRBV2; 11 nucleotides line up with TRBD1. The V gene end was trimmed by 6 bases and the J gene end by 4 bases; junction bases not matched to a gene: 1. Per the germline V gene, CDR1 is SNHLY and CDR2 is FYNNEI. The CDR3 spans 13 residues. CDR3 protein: CASRDRGLYGYTF. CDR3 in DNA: TGTGCCAGCAGGGACAGGGGGCTCTATGGCTACACCTTC.

The CDR3 nucleotides read TGTGCCAGCAGGCCCCCCCCGGGACTAGCGGGATCTAGCACAGATACGCAGTATTTT. Encoded protein: CASRPPPGLAGSSTDTQYF. This chain joins TRBV12-3 or TRBV12-4 and TRBJ2-3; 13 positions match TRBD2. This CDR3 is built from 19 residues. The junction had 12 bases not matched to a gene; V was cut back by 6 bases and J by 0 bases.

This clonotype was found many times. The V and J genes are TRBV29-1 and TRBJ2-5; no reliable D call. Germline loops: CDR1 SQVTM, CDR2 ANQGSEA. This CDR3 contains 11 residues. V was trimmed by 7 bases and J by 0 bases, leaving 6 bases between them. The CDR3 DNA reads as TGCAGCGCTGCCTACCAAGAGACCCAGTACTTC. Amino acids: CSAAYQETQYF. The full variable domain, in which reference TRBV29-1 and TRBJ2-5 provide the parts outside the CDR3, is SAVISQKPSRDICQRGTSLTIQCQVDSQVTMMFWYRQQPGQSLTLIATANQGSEATYESGFVIDKFPISRPNLTFSTLTVSNMSPEDSSIYLCSAAYQETQYFGPGTRLLVL.

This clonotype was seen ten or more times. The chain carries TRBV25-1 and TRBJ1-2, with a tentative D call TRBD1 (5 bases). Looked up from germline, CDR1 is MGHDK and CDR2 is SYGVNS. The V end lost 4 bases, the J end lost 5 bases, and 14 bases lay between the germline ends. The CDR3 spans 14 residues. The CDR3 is CASSGSTGLYGYTF. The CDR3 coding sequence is TGTGCCAGCAGTGGATCTACAGGTTTATATGGCTACACCTTC.

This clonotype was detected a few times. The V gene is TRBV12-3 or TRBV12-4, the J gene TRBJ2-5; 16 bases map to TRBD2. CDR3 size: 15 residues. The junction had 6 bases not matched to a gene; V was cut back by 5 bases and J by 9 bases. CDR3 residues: CASSQGLAGGHSQYF. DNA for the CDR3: TGTGCCAGCAGTCAGGGACTAGCGGGGGGGCACTCCCAGTACTTC.

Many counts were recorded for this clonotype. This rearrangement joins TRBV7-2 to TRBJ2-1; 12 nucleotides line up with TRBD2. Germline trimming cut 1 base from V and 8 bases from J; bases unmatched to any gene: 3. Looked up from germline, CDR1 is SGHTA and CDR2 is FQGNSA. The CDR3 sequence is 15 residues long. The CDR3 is CASSLGTSGAHEQFF. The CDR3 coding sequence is TGTGCCAGCAGCTTAGGGACTAGCGGGGCGCATGAGCAGTTCTTC.

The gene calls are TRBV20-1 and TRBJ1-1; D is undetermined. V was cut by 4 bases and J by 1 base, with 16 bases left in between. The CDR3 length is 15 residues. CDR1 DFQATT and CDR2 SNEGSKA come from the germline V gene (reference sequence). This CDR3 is CSATTDGRWNTEAFF. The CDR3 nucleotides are TGCAGTGCTACCACGGACGGCCGATGGAACACTGAAGCTTTCTTT.

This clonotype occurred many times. The CDR3 nucleotides are TGCAGCCACTTAACAGGGGGTGACACTGAAGCTTTCTTT. Protein: CSHLTGGDTEAFF. V is TRBV29-1 and J is TRBJ1-1; 8 bases map to TRBD1. Germline V gene lookup returns CDR1 SQVTM and CDR2 ANQGSEA. This CDR3 contains 13 residues. The V gene end was trimmed by 8 bases and the J gene end by 3 bases; junction bases not matched to a gene: 8.

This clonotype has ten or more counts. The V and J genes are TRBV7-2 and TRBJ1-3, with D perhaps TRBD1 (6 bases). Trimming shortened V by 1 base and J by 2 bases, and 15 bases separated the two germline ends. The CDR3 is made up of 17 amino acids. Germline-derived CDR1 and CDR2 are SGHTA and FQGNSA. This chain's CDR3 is CASSLGPPTGTGNTIYF. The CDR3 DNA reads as TGTGCCAGCAGCTTAGGACCTCCTACAGGGACTGGAAACACCATATATTTT.

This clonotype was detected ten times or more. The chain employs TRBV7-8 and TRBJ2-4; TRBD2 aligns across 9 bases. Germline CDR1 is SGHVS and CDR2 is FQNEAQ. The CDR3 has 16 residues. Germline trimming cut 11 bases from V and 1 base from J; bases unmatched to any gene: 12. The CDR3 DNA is TGTGCCTCCGCCCCGGGACTAGCACTGGCCAAAAACATTCAGTACTTC. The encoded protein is CASAPGLALAKNIQYF.

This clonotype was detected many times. In nucleotides, the CDR3 is TGCGCCAGCAGGGCCGAAACAGGTCCCGGCGAGCGTGGCTACACCTTC. Encoded protein: CASRAETGPGERGYTF. The rearrangement joins TRBV10-2 to TRBJ1-2; TRBD1 might be the D (5 bases). V was shortened by 6 bases and J by 7 bases, with 24 bases between the two germline ends. Germline V gene lookup returns CDR1 WSHSY and CDR2 SAAADI. The CDR3 contains 16 residues.

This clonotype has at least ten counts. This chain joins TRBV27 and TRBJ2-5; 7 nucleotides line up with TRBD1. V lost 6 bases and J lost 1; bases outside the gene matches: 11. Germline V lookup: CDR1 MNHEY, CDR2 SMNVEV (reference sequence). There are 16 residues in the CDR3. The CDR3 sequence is CASRNIIQGFQETQYF. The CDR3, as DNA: TGTGCCAGCAGAAATATAATACAGGGGTTCCAAGAGACCCAGTACTTC.

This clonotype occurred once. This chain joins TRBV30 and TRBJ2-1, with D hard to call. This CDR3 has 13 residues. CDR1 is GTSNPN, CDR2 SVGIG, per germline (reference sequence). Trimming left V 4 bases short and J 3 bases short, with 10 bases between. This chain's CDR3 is CAWNSGRYNEQFF. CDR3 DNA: TGTGCCTGGAATTCTGGGCGCTACAATGAGCAGTTCTTC. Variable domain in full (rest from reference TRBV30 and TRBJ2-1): SQTIHQWPATLVQPVGSPLSLECTVEGTSNPNLYWYRQAAGRGLQLLFYSVGIGQISSEVPQNLSASRPQDRQFILSSKKLLLSDSGFYLCAWNSGRYNEQFFGPGTRLTVL.

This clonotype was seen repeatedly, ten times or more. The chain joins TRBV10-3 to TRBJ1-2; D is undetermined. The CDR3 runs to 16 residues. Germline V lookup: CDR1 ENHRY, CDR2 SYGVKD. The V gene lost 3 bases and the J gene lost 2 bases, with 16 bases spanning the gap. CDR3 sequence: CAISESAAPANYGYTF. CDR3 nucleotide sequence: TGTGCCATCAGTGAATCGGCGGCCCCAGCGAACTATGGCTACACCTTC.

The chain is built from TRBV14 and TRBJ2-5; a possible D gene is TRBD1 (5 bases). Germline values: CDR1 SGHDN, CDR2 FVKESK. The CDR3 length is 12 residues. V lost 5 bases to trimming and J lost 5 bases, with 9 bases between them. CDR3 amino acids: CASSRGWETQYF. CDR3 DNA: TGTGCCAGCAGCAGGGGTTGGGAGACCCAGTACTTC.

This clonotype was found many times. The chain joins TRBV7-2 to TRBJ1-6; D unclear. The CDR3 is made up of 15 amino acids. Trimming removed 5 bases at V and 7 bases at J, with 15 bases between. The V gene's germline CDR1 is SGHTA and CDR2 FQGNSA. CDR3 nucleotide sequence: TGTGCCAGCAGCGTCCGACCGAACCCGAATTCACCCCTCCACTTT. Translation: CASSVRPNPNSPLHF.

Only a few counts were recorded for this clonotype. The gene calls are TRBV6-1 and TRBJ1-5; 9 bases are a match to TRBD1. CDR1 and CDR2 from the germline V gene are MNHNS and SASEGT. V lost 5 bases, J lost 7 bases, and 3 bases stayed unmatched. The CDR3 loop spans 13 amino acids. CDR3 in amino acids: CASSKDRGQPQHF. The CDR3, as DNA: TGTGCCAGCAGTAAGGACAGGGGACAGCCCCAGCATTTT.

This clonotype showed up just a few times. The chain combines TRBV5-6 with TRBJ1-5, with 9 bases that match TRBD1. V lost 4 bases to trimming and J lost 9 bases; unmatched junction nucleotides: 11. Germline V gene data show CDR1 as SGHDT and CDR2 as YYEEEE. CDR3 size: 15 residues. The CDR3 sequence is CASSRTGVSPPPQHF. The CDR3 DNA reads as TGTGCCAGCAGCCGGACAGGGGTCTCTCCTCCGCCCCAGCATTTT.

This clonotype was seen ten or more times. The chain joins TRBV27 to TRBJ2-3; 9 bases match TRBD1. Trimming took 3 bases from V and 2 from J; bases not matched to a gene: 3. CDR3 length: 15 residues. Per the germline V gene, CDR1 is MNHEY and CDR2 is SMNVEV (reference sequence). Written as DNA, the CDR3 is TGTGCCAGCAGTTTTGGGACAGGGCCCACAGATACGCAGTATTTT. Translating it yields CASSFGTGPTDTQYF.

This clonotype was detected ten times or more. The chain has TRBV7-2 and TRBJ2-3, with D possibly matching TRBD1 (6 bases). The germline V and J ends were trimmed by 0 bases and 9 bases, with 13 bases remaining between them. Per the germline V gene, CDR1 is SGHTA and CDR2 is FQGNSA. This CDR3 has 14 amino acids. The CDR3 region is CASSLAQGQYTQYF. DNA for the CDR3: TGTGCCAGCAGCTTAGCTCAGGGACAATACACGCAGTATTTT.

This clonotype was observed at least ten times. The CDR3 sequence: CSARPLGDYEQYV. The CDR3 nucleotides read TGCAGTGCTAGGCCCTTAGGGGACTACGAGCAGTACGTC. V usage is TRBV20-1 and J usage is TRBJ2-7; a possible D gene is TRBD1 (5 bases). From germline, CDR1 is DFQATT and CDR2 SNEGSKA (reference sequence). CDR3 length equals 13 residues. V was clipped by 3 bases and J by 3 bases, with 12 bases between them.

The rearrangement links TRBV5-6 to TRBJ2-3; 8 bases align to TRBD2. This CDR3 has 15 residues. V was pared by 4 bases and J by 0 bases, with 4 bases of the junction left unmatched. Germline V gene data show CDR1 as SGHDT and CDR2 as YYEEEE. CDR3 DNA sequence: TGTGCCAGCAGCCTCGGGGGGGTAAGCACAGATACGCAGTATTTT. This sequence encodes CASSLGGVSTDTQYF.

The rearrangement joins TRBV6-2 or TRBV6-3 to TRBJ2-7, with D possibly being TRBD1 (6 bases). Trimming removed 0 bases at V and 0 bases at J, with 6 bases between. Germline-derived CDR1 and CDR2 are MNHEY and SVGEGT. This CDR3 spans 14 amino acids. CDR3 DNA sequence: TGTGCCAGCAGTTACTCGGACAGCTCCTACGAGCAGTACTTC. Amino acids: CASSYSDSSYEQYF.